The clone carrying this T cell receptor (beta chain) was observed at least ten times. Its antigen is unknown. These data belong to a study of CD8 T cells in ankylosing spondylitis. TCRdb itself ran the 5' RACE reads through MiXCR, one entry per CDR3 protein. The data hold some 220,000 distinct CDR3 sequences, with around 7.9% observed a single time. The CDR3 has 13 amino acids. Germline V CDR1 and CDR2: SNHLY, FYNNEI. V was cut by 6 bases and J by 3 bases, with 11 bases left in between. The study's findings and limits: Matched ankylosing spondylitis synovial fluid reportedly showed significant enrichment of disease-linked clones. Disease-linked clones bore a CD8+ phenotype and were relatively rare in peripheral blood. Ankylosing spondylitis blood appeared to be characterized by a TCR beta motif of roughly eight highly homologous variants.

This chain joins TRBV2 and TRBJ1-1, with D unclear. The sequence came from a male donor with ankylosing spondylitis. Source material: blood, either unsorted or a sorted T cell fraction (not recorded which). The CDR3 region has the DNA TGTGCCAGCAGGGCCTATGAGGACACTGAAGCTTTCTTT. Translating gives CASRAYEDTEAFF.